This T cell receptor (beta chain) originates from a study of blood T cell repertoires in COVID-19. Turning to the study itself: Sources were T cells, B-cell-depleted T cells, or PBMCs; the material itself was cDNA or gDNA.

Concerning this clone itself: The sample has other DNA sequences that encode this CDR3 too.

Repertoires were generated with immunoSEQ multiplex PCR, while TCRdb's copy carries only in-frame clones and drops some. Seen here are tens of thousands of clones, roughly 87% observed once, and the top ten hold around a tenth. Looked up from germline, CDR1 is KGHSH and CDR2 is LQKENI. CDR3 length: 15 residues. The junction had 7 bases not matched to a gene; V was cut back by 3 bases and J by 4 bases. This sequence joins TRBV18 and TRBJ1-2, with 8 bases identical to TRBD1. The sample consisted of peripheral blood. This clonotype originated in a human donor with acute or convalescent COVID-19. The donor label of this sample is uncertain. This CDR3 is CASSPGQGAFYGYTF. DNA for the CDR3: TGTGCCAGCTCACCCGGGCAGGGGGCTTTCTATGGCTACACCTTC. The entire variable domain, with the rest obtained from reference TRBV18 and TRBJ1-2, is as follows: NAGVMQNPRHLVRRRGQEARLRCSPMKGHSHVYWYRQLPEEGLKFMVYLQKENIIDESGMPKERFSAEFPKEGPSILRIQQVVRGDSAAYFCASSPGQGAFYGYTFGSGTRLTVV.